One and the same sample provided the 17 T cell receptor beta chains below, sequenced in a study of cytomegalovirus exposure and HLA in healthy donors. Profiled with immunoSEQ multiplex PCR; TCRdb holds only in-frame clones, not every one. The data show over 200,000 clones, with approximately 86% seen just once and over 2.5% held by the top ten. The sample comprised PBMCs. Receptors originate from a woman aged 18-29 years in good health and CMV-seronegative.

V usage is TRBV5-8 and J usage is TRBJ2-2, with TRBD2 matching over 14 bases. V lost 4 bases, J lost 5 bases, and 4 bases stayed unmatched. The CDR3 runs to 16 residues. Germline V gene lookup returns CDR1 SGHTS and CDR2 YDEGEE. The CDR3 spells CASSPGLAGVTGELFF. The CDR3 DNA is TGTGCCAGCAGCCCGGGACTAGCGGGAGTAACCGGGGAGCTGTTTTTT.

This clone has a handful of counts. V is TRBV4-1 and J is TRBJ1-5, with TRBD1 as a possible D gene (5 bases). This CDR3 comprises 16 residues. Germline V gives CDR1 MGHRA, CDR2 YSYEKL. Deletions cut 1 base from V and 0 bases from J, with 10 bases between. The CDR3, as DNA: TGCGCCAGCAGCCAAGTTGGGGGGGATAGCAATCAGCCCCAGCATTTT. Residues: CASSQVGGDSNQPQHF.

The chain combines TRBV6-1 with TRBJ2-7; 9 bases line up with TRBD1. Germline CDR1 and CDR2: MNHNS and SASEGT. There are 15 residues in the CDR3. Trimming at V came to 5 bases and at J to 2 bases, leaving 7 bases not matched to a gene. CDR3 nucleotides: TGTGCCAGCAGTCCCGGACAGGGGACGCCCTACGAGCAGTACTTC. It codes for CASSPGQGTPYEQYF.

J is TRBJ1-5 and V is TRBV7-2; possible D gene TRBD1, 5 bases. V was pared by 4 bases and J by 4 bases, with 11 bases between. Germline V gene sequence: CDR1 SGHTA, CDR2 FQGNSA. CDR3 length: 14 residues. CDR3: CASSSLGGNQPQHF. The CDR3 nucleotides read TGTGCCAGCAGCTCCCTGGGGGGGAATCAGCCCCAGCATTTT.

V is TRBV11-2 and J is TRBJ2-7; tentatively, D is TRBD1 (5 bases). This CDR3 spans 14 amino acids. Trimming pared 3 bases from V and 2 bases from J, leaving 11 bases between. The germline V gene encodes CDR1 SGHAT and CDR2 FQNNGV. The CDR3 is CASSLGTGTYEQYF. DNA for the CDR3: TGTGCCAGCAGCTTGGGTACAGGAACCTACGAGCAGTACTTC. Complete variable domain (other parts from reference TRBV11-2 and TRBJ2-7): EAGVAQSPRYKIIEKRQSVAFWCNPISGHATLYWYQQILGQGPKLLIQFQNNGVVDDSQLPKDRFSAERLKGVDSTLKIQPAKLEDSAVYLCASSLGTGTYEQYFGPGTRLTVT.

The CDR3 nucleotides are TGTGCCAGCAGGGGACTAGCGGGAGGCACCGGGGAGCTGTTTTTT. It specifies CASRGLAGGTGELFF. The V and J genes are TRBV6-1 and TRBJ2-2; TRBD2 matches 15 bases. The CDR3 is made up of 15 amino acids. Germline V lookup: CDR1 MNHNS, CDR2 SASEGT. The trim removed 6 bases at V and 4 bases at J, leaving 0 bases unmatched.

A few counts support this clone. The chain is built from TRBV28 and TRBJ1-3; no firm D call. The V end was cut by 5 bases, the J end by 7 bases, with 9 bases between. Germline V gene sequence: CDR1 MDHEN, CDR2 SYDVKM. The CDR3 totals 12 residues. In DNA form, the CDR3 reads TGTGCCAGCAGTCTCACTAGGAACACCATATATTTT. Its protein is CASSLTRNTIYF.

The genes are TRBV4-3 and TRBJ2-2; no clear D. CDR1 and CDR2 from the germline V gene are LGHNA and YSLEER. Trimming left V 0 bases short and J 6 bases short, with 5 bases between. This CDR3 comprises 13 residues. The CDR3 DNA sequence: TGCGCCAGCAGCCAAGATCGGGCCGGGGAGCTGTTTTTT. This gives the protein CASSQDRAGELFF.

The V gene is TRBV5-4, the J gene TRBJ1-2; D remains unclear. CDR1 and CDR2 (germline): SGHNT, YYREEE (reference sequence). The CDR3 is 14 residues long. V shed 4 bases and J shed 3 bases, with 13 bases lying between them. CDR3 sequence reads: CASSEDGGDYGYTF. The CDR3 nucleotides read TGTGCCAGCAGCGAGGACGGCGGGGACTATGGCTACACCTTC.

The CDR3 region is CAISRDRGPSSEQFF. The CDR3 DNA follows: TGTGCCATCAGCAGGGACAGGGGGCCTTCAAGTGAGCAGTTCTTC. This rearrangement joins TRBV10-3 to TRBJ2-1; 12 nucleotides match TRBD1. The CDR3 consists of 15 residues. The trim removed 6 bases at V and 9 bases at J, leaving 9 bases unmatched. The germline gives CDR1 ENHRY, CDR2 SYGVKD.

The gene calls are TRBV5-1 and TRBJ1-1; D is ambiguous. The CDR3 contains 17 residues. Trimming shortened V by 7 bases and J by 1 base, and 23 bases separated the two germline ends. Germline V gene lookup returns CDR1 SGHRS and CDR2 YFSETQ. As DNA, the CDR3 is TGCGCCAGCCGAAGCTATTCCGCTAGGGAGGGGAACACTGAAGCTTTCTTT. Translated: CASRSYSAREGNTEAFF.

The V call is TRBV19, the J call TRBJ1-2, with TRBD1 matching 12 bases. This CDR3 comprises 15 residues. The germline gives CDR1 LNHDA, CDR2 SQIVND (reference sequence). V was clipped by 5 bases and J by 4 bases; unmatched bases: 5. CDR3 sequence reads: CASSQGTGGFYGYTF. CDR3 nucleotides: TGTGCCAGTAGTCAAGGGACAGGGGGCTTCTATGGCTACACCTTC.

CDR3 DNA sequence: TGTGCCAGCAGCCGGGGACTAGCTGGGAGCTCCTACGAGCAGTACTTC. Translating it yields CASSRGLAGSSYEQYF. The gene calls are TRBV27 and TRBJ2-7, with 9 bases fitting TRBD2. In germline, CDR1 is MNHEY, CDR2 SMNVEV (reference sequence). The J segment lost 0 bases and the V segment lost 6 bases, leaving 9 bases of the junction unmatched. The CDR3 is 16 amino acids.

The CDR3 DNA is TGTGCCAGCAGCCAGGGACTGAGCCTCCCCTCTGAAGCTTTCTTT. Amino acids: CASSQGLSLPSEAFF. The chain uses TRBV7-6 and TRBJ1-1, with D tentatively TRBD1 (5 bases). V was clipped by 5 bases and J by 6 bases, with 19 bases between them. Germline CDR1 reads SGHVS; CDR2 reads FNYEAQ. The CDR3 totals 15 residues.

The J gene is TRBJ2-1, the V gene TRBV2; D might be TRBD1 (6 bases). V was shortened by 7 bases and J by 0 bases, with 16 bases between the two germline ends. The V gene's germline CDR1 is SNHLY and CDR2 FYNNEI. The CDR3 spans 16 residues. The CDR3 DNA follows: TGTGCCAGCACCCACCGGACAGCGAGCTCCTACAATGAGCAGTTCTTC. It yields the protein CASTHRTASSYNEQFF. Complete variable domain (other parts from reference TRBV2 and TRBJ2-1): EPEVTQTPSHQVTQMGQEVILRCVPISNHLYFYWYRQILGQKVEFLVSFYNNEISEKSEIFDDQFSVERPDGSNFTLKIRSTKLEDSAMYFCASTHRTASSYNEQFFGPGTRLTVL.

The chain has TRBV29-1 and TRBJ2-1; D may be TRBD1 (8 bases). V was clipped by 4 bases and J by 10 bases, with 23 bases between them. Germline CDR1 and CDR2: SQVTM and ANQGSEA. This CDR3 has 15 residues. Here the CDR3 reads CSVAGRQGRAAEQFF. The DNA of the CDR3 is TGCAGCGTTGCGGGGAGACAGGGGAGGGCGGCGGAGCAGTTCTTC.

This clone has just a few counts. The genes are TRBV29-1 and TRBJ1-1; D is undetermined. Germline lookup yields CDR1 SQVTM and CDR2 ANQGSEA. V dropped 3 bases and J dropped 0 bases, with 11 bases sitting between them. This CDR3 is built from 14 residues. CDR3 sequence reads: CSVDSGDMNTEAFF. The DNA of the CDR3 is TGCAGCGTTGATAGCGGCGACATGAACACTGAAGCTTTCTTT.